The 7 T cell receptor beta chains below come from one sample, sequenced in a study of OX40 agonist ivuxolimab in advanced cancers. The data were produced by immunoSEQ multiplex PCR, yet TCRdb's version contains in-frame clones alone and is incomplete. The repertoire holds tens of thousands of clones, with 86% as singletons. The material was CD4+ or CD8+ T cells sorted from blood, obtained in a trial of the OX40 agonist ivuxolimab. All receptors derive from an adult with an advanced solid tumor such as melanoma, head and neck, liver or kidney cancer.

This clone is a singleton in its sample. The genes are TRBV6-1 and TRBJ1-4; D gene unclear. This CDR3 spans 13 amino acids. V was cut by 7 bases and J by 7 bases, with 13 bases left in between. Germline CDR1 reads MNHNS; CDR2 reads SASEGT. CDR3 residues: CASNEGGSEKLFF. CDR3 DNA: TGTGCCAGCAATGAGGGTGGAAGTGAAAAACTGTTTTTT.

The chain couples TRBV5-4 to TRBJ2-5; unclear D gene. V gave up 4 bases and J gave up 4 bases, with 11 bases separating them. Germline CDR1 SGHNT, CDR2 YYREEE (reference sequence). This CDR3 contains 13 residues. CDR3 protein: CASSPRTGETQYF. The CDR3 coding sequence is TGTGCCAGCAGCCCCCGGACCGGAGAGACCCAGTACTTC. The whole variable domain, filled in from reference TRBV5-4 and TRBJ2-5, reads ETGVTQSPTHLIKTRGQQVTLRCSSQSGHNTVSWYQQALGQGPQFIFQYYREEENGRGNFPPRFSGLQFPNYSSELNVNALELDDSALYLCASSPRTGETQYFGPGTRLLVL.

The CDR3 sequence is CSVAQGRNEQFF. In nucleotides, the CDR3 is TGCAGCGTTGCACAGGGAAGGAATGAGCAGTTCTTC. V and J are TRBV29-1 and TRBJ2-1; D might be TRBD1 (6 bases). The CDR3 totals 12 residues. With 4 bases removed from V and 7 bases from J, the gap between germline ends came to 11 bases. Germline CDR1 and CDR2: SQVTM and ANQGSEA.

Only one count was recorded for this clone. V gene TRBV19 combines with J gene TRBJ1-2; 10 nucleotides agree with TRBD1. Germline V CDR1 and CDR2: LNHDA, SQIVND (reference sequence). The junction had 6 bases not matched to a gene; V was cut back by 4 bases and J by 4 bases. The CDR3 contains 15 residues. CDR3: CASSRDRGRGYGYTF. Written as DNA, the CDR3 is TGTGCCAGTAGTAGAGACAGGGGGCGCGGCTATGGCTACACCTTC.

The V and J genes are TRBV7-2 and TRBJ2-7; possibly TRBD2 for D (6 bases). The V end was cut by 0 bases, the J end by 4 bases, with 7 bases between. CDR3 length: 13 residues. Germline V gene data show CDR1 as SGHTA and CDR2 as FQGNSA. DNA of the CDR3: TGTGCCAGCAGCTTAGCTGGAGGGTACGAGCAGTACTTC. Its protein is CASSLAGGYEQYF.

The V call is TRBV6-1, the J call TRBJ1-6; D gene unclear. V was pared by 10 bases and J by 7 bases, with 14 bases between. Per the germline V gene, CDR1 is MNHNS and CDR2 is SASEGT. The CDR3 is 13 residues long. DNA of the CDR3: TGTGCCACCCGGGGTACTACGAATTCACCCCTCCACTTT. Its translation is CATRGTTNSPLHF.

The chain employs TRBV6-5 and TRBJ2-7, with D tentatively TRBD1 (6 bases). The V gene lost 8 bases and the J gene lost 2 bases, with 10 bases spanning the gap. Germline CDR1 reads MNHEY; CDR2 reads SVGAGI. The CDR3 is 12 amino acids. The CDR3 protein is CASEDSAYEQYF. As DNA, the CDR3 is TGTGCCAGCGAGGACAGTGCCTACGAGCAGTACTTC.